The clone carrying this TCR beta chain was counted between two and nine times. Repertoires were generated with immunoSEQ multiplex PCR, while TCRdb's copy carries only in-frame clones and drops some. The sample has 75,000 or so clones; about four fifths are singletons. This sample was included in a study of lymphopenia after photon versus proton radiotherapy. CDR1 SGHDN and CDR2 FVKESK come from the germline V gene. Trimming pared 5 bases from V and 3 bases from J, leaving 5 bases between. There are 12 residues in the CDR3. The J gene is TRBJ1-3, the V gene TRBV14; D ambiguous. The source of this sequence is a man aged 55 to 69 with pancreatic cancer. The input for sequencing was peripheral blood, taken from a patient treated with proton-based radiotherapy. The CDR3 DNA sequence: TGTGCCAGCAGCGATGTTGGAAACACCATATATTTT. Protein product: CASSDVGNTIYF.